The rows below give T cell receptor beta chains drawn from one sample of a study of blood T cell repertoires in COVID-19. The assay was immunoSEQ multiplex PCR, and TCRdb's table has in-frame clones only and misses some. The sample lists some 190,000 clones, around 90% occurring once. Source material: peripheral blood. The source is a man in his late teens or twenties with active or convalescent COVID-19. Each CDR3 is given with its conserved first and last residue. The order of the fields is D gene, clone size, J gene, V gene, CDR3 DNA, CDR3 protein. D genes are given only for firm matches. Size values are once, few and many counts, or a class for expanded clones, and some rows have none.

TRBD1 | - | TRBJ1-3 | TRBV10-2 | TGCGCCAGCAGGGGGACAGTCAGCTCTGGAAACACCATATATTTT | CASRGTVSSGNTIYF
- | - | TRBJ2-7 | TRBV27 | TGTGCCAGCAGTTTATCGCTAGCTCAGAGCTACGAGCAGTACTTC | CASSLSLAQSYEQYF
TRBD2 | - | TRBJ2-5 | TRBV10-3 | TGTGCCATCAGTGAGGGACTAGCGGGAGCAGAGACCCAGTACTTC | CAISEGLAGAETQYF
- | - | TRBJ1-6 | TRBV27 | TGTGCCAGCAGTTTATCCGGGGGTTCACCCCTCCACTTT | CASSLSGGSPLHF
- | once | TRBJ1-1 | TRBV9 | TGTGCCAGCAGCGTAGCGGGGGGCGAGTTGAGTACTGAAGCTTTCTTT | CASSVAGGELSTEAFF
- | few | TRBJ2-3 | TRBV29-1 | TGCAGCGTTGAAAGCGACGAGTCAGATACGCAGTATTTT | CSVESDESDTQYF
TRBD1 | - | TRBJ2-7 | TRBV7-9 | TGTGCCAGCAGCTTACTATACAGGGGGAGCTCCTACGAGCAGTACTTC | CASSLLYRGSSYEQYF
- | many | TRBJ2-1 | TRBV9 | TGTGCCAGCAGCGGGGAAGACAGCTACAATGAGCAGTTCTTC | CASSGEDSYNEQFF
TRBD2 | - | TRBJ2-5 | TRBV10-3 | TGTGCCATCAGTGTTCGGGGGGGGTACCAAGAGACCCAGTACTTC | CAISVRGGYQETQYF
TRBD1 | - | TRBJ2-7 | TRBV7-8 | TGTGCCAGCAGCTTATCCGGGACAGGGGGGTACGAGCAGTACTTC | CASSLSGTGGYEQYF
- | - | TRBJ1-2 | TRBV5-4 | TGTGCCAGCAGCTTGGAAGGGGGGGGAATGGTCTATGGCTACACCTTC | CASSLEGGGMVYGYTF
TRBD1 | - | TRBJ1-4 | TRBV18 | TGTGCCAGCTCAGCGAGGGGACAGGGGAATGATGAAAAACTGTTTTTT | CASSARGQGNDEKLFF
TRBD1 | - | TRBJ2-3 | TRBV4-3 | TGCGCCAGCAGCCAAGTGGTAAACAGGGGAGAGGGAGATACGCAGTATTTT | CASSQVVNRGEGDTQYF
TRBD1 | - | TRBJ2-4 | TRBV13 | TGTGCCAGCAGCTTAGGGGCCACCGGGACAGGGCGGAACATTCAGTACTTC | CASSLGATGTGRNIQYF
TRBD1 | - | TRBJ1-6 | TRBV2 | TGTGCCAGCAGATTAACAGGGGATCATAATTCACCCCTCCACTTT | CASRLTGDHNSPLHF
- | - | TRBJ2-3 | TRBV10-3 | TGTGCCATCAGGAACCGGGACAAGGTCACAGATACGCAGTATTTT | CAIRNRDKVTDTQYF
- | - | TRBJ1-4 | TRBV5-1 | TGCGCCAGCAGCCAGCAGGGGTTGGCTAATGAAAAACTGTTTTTT | CASSQQGLANEKLFF
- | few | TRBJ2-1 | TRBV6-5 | TGTGCCAGCAGTCTCCCCGGTGAGCAGTTCTTC | CASSLPGEQFF
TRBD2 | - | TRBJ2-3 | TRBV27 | TGTGCCAGCAGTTTACGGATAGCGGGAGGATCCGATACGCAGTATTTT | CASSLRIAGGSDTQYF
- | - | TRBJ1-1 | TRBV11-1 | TGTGCCAGCAGCCGGACAGATTTCAAAGGGCATCCAGCTTTCTTT | CASSRTDFKGHPAFF
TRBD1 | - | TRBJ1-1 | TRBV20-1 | TGCAGTGCTAGTCGGACAGGGATGTACACTGAAGCTTTCTTT | CSASRTGMYTEAFF
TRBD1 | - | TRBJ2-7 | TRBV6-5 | TGTGCCAGCAGTTCGGACAGGAGCTTCTCCTACGAGCAGTACTTC | CASSSDRSFSYEQYF
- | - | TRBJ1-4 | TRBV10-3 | TGTGCCATCAGTGACACGATAGCAACTAATGAAAAACTGTTTTTT | CAISDTIATNEKLFF
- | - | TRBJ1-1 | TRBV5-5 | TGTGCCAGCAGCTTGGACAGCTACAACACTGAAGCTTTCTTT | CASSLDSYNTEAFF
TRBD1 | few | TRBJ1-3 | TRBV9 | TGTGCCAGCAGCCCACGAACAGGGGGCACGGGAAACACCATATATTTT | CASSPRTGGTGNTIYF
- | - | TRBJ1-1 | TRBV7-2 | TGTGCCAGCAGCTTAAATCCGGGGGGGAACACTGAAGCTTTCTTT | CASSLNPGGNTEAFF
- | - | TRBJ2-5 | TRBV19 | TGTGCCAGTAGCTCACACCTAAATCAGGGTTGGGAGACCCAGTACTTC | CASSSHLNQGWETQYF
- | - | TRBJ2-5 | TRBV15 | TGTGCCACCAGCAGAGATCCAGAAGAGACCCAGTACTTC | CATSRDPEETQYF